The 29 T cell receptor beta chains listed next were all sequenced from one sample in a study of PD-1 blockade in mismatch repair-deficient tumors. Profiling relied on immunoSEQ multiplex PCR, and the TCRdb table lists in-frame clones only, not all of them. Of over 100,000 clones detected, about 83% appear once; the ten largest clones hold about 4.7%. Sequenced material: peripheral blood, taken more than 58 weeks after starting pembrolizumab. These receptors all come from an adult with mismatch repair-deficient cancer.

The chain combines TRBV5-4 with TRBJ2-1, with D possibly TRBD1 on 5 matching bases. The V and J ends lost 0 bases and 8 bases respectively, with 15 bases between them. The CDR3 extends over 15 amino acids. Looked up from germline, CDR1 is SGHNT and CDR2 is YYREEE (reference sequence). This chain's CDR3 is CASSLVGVGVYEQFF. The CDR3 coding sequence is TGTGCCAGCAGCTTGGTTGGCGTAGGGGTCTATGAGCAGTTCTTC. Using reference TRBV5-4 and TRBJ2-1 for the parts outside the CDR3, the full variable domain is ETGVTQSPTHLIKTRGQQVTLRCSSQSGHNTVSWYQQALGQGPQFIFQYYREEENGRGNFPPRFSGLQFPNYSSELNVNALELDDSALYLCASSLVGVGVYEQFFGPGTRLTVL.

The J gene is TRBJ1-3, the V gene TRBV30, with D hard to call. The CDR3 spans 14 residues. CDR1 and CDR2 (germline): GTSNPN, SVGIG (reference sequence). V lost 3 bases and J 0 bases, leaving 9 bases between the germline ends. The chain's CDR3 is CAWSIGNSGNTIYF. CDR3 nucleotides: TGTGCCTGGAGCATTGGGAACTCTGGAAACACCATATATTTT.

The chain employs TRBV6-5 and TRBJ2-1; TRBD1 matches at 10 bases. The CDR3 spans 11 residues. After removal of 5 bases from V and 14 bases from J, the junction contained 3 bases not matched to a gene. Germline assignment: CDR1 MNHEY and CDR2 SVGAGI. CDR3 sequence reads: CASSKGTGEFF. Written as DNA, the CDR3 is TGTGCCAGCAGTAAGGGGACAGGGGAGTTCTTC.

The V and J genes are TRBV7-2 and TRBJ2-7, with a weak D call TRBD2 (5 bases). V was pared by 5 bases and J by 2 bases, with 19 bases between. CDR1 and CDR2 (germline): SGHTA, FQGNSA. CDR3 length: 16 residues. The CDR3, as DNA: TGTGCCAGCAGCGCGCAGAGGGATGCTGGGGCCTACGAGCAGTACTTC. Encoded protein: CASSAQRDAGAYEQYF.

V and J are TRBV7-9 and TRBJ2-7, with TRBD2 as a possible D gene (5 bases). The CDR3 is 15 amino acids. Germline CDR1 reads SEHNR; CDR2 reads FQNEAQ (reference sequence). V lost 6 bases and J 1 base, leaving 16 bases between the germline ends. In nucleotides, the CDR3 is TGTGCCAGCAGTTTTCCTTCCGGGATTTCCTACGAGCAGTACTTC. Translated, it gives CASSFPSGISYEQYF.

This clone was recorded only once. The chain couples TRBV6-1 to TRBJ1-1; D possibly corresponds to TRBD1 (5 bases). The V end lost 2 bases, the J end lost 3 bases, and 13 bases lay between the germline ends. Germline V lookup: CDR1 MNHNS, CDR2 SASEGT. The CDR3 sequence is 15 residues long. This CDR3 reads CASSEPAAGDTEAFF. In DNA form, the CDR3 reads TGTGCCAGCAGTGAACCAGCGGCGGGGGACACTGAAGCTTTCTTT.

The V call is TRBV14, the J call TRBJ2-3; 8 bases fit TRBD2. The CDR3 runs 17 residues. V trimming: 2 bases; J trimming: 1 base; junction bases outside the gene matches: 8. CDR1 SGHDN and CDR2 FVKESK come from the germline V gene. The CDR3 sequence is CASSQTPAGVGTDTQYF. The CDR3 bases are TGTGCCAGCAGCCAAACCCCAGCGGGAGTGGGCACAGATACGCAGTATTTT.

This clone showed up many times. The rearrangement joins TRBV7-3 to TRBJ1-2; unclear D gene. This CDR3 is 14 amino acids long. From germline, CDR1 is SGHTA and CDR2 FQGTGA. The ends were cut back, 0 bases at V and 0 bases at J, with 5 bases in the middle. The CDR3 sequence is CASSLTEANYGYTF. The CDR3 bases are TGTGCCAGCAGCTTAACCGAAGCTAACTATGGCTACACCTTC.

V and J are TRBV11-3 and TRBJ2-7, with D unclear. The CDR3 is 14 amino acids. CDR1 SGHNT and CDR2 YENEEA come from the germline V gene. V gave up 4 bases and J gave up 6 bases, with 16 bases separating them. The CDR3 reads CASSSTIHGPEQYF. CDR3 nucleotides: TGTGCCAGCAGCTCAACCATCCACGGTCCCGAGCAGTACTTC.

CDR3 sequence reads: CATRSDFEAFF. CDR3 coding DNA: TGTGCCACGCGGAGCGACTTTGAAGCTTTCTTT. The chain couples TRBV2 to TRBJ1-1; the D is unclear. CDR3 length: 11 residues. Looked up from germline, CDR1 is SNHLY and CDR2 is FYNNEI. The V end lost 10 bases, the J end lost 7 bases, and 13 bases lay between the germline ends.

CDR3 in DNA: TGTGCCAGCAGACCCGGGACTAGCGACTCCTACGAGCAGTACTTC. Encoded protein: CASRPGTSDSYEQYF. The J gene is TRBJ2-7, the V gene TRBV6-1; 10 nucleotides match TRBD2. The CDR3 length is 15 residues. Trimming at V came to 6 bases and at J to 0 bases, leaving 5 bases not matched to a gene. Per germline, CDR1 MNHNS and CDR2 SASEGT.

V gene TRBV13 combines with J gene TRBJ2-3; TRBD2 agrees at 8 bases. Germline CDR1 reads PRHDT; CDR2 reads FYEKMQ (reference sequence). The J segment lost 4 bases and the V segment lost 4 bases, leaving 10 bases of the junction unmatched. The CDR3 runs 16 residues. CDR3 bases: TGTGCCAGCAGCTCAGGACTAGCCTTAAGAGCAGATACGCAGTATTTT. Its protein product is CASSSGLALRADTQYF.

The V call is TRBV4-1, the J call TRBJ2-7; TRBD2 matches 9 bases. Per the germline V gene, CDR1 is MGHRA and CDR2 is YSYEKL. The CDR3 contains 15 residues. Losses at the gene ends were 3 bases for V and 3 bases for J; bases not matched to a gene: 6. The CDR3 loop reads CASSQGSGGIYEQYF. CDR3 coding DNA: TGCGCCAGCAGCCAGGGGAGCGGGGGGATCTACGAGCAGTACTTC.

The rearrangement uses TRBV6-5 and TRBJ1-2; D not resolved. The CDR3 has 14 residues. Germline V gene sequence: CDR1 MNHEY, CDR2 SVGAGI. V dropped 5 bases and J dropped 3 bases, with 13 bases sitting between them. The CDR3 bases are TGTGCCAGCAGTGAAATTAGGTCAGACTATGGCTACACCTTC. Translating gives CASSEIRSDYGYTF.

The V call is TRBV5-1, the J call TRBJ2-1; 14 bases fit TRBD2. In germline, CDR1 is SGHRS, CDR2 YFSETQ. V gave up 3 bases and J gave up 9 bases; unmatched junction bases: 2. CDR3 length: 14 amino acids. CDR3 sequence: CASSWTSGRTEQFF. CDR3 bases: TGCGCCAGCAGCTGGACTAGCGGGAGGACTGAGCAGTTCTTC.

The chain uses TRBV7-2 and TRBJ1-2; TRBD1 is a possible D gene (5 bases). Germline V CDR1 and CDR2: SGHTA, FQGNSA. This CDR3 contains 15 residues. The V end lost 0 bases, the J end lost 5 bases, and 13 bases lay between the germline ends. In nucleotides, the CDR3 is TGTGCCAGCAGCTTAGCGGTAGGGACCAGTTATGGCTACACCTTC. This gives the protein CASSLAVGTSYGYTF.

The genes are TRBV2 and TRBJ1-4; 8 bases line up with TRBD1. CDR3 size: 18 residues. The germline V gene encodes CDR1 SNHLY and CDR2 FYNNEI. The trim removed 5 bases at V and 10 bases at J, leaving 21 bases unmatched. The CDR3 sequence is CASSQLGTGYRSGGKLFF. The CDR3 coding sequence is TGTGCCAGCAGTCAACTCGGGACAGGCTACAGGTCCGGGGGAAAACTGTTTTTT.

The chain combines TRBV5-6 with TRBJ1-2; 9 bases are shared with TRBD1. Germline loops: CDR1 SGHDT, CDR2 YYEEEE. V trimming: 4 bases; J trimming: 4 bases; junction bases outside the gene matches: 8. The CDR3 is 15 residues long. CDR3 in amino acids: CASSLTRDRVYGYTF. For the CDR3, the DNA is TGTGCCAGCAGCCTAACCCGGGACAGGGTCTATGGCTACACCTTC. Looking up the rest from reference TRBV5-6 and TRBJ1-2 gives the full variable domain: DAGVTQSPTHLIKTRGQQVTLRCSPKSGHDTVSWYQQALGQGPQFIFQYYEEEERQRGNFPDRFSGHQFPNYSSELNVNALLLGDSALYLCASSLTRDRVYGYTFGSGTRLTVV.

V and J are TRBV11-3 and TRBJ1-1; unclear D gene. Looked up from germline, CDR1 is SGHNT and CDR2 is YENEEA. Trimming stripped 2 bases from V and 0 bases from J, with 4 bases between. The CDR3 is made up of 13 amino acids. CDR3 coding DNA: TGTGCCAGCAGCTTATATGTGAACACTGAAGCTTTCTTT. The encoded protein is CASSLYVNTEAFF.

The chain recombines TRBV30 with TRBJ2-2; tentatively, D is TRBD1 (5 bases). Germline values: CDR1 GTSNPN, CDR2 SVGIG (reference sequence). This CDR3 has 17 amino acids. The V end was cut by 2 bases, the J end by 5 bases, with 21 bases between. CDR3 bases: TGTGCCTGGAGTTCCCTCTACCGTCCAGGGCTGACCGGGGAGCTGTTTTTT. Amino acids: CAWSSLYRPGLTGELFF.

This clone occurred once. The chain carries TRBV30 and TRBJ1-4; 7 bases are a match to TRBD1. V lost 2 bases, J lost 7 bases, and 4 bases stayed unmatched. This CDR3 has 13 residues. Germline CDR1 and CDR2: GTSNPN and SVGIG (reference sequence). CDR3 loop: CAWSPGGSEKLFF. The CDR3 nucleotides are TGTGCCTGGAGTCCAGGGGGTTCTGAAAAACTGTTTTTT.

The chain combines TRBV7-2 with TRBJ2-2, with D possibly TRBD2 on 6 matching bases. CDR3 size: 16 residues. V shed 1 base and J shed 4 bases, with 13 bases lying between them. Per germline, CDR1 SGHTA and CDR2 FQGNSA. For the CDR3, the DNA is TGTGCCAGCAGCTTAGGCGGGGTTAGCGGCACCGGGGAGCTGTTTTTT. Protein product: CASSLGGVSGTGELFF.

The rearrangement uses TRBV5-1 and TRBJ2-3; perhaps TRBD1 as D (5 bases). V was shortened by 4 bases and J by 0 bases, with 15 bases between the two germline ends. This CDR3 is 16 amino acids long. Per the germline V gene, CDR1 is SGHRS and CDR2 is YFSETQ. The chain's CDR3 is CASSPGQDISTDTQYF. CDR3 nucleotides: TGCGCCAGCAGCCCTGGACAAGACATAAGCACAGATACGCAGTATTTT.

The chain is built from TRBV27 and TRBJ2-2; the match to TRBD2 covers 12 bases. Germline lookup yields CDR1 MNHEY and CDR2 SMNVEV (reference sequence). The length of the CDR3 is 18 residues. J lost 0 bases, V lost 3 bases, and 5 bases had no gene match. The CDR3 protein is CASSFRLAGVSNTGELFF. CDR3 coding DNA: TGTGCCAGCAGTTTCCGACTAGCGGGAGTTTCGAACACCGGGGAGCTGTTTTTT.

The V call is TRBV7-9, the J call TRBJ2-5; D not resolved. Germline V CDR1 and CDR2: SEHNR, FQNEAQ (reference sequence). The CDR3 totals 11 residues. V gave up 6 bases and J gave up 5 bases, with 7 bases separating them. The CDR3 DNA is TGTGCCAGCAGTTTTAGGGAGACCCAGTACTTC. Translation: CASSFRETQYF.

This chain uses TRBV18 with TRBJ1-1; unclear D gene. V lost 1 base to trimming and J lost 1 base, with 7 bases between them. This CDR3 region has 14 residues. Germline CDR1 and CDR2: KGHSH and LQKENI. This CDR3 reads CASSPRLENTEAFF. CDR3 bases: TGTGCCAGCTCACCACGTTTGGAGAACACTGAAGCTTTCTTT.

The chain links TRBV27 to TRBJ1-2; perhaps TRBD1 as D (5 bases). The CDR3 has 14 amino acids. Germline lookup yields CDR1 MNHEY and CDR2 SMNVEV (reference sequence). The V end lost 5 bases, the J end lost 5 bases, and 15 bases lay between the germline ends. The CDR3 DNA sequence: TGTGCCAGCAGTCAGAGGGGAAGGGGATATGGCTACACCTTC. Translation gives CASSQRGRGYGYTF.

CDR3 bases: TGTGCCAGCAGCTTACGGGGACAGAACACCGGGGAGCTGTTTTTT. This translates into CASSLRGQNTGELFF. The rearrangement links TRBV7-8 to TRBJ2-2; a possible D gene is TRBD1 (6 bases). This CDR3 has 15 amino acids. Germline V gene sequence: CDR1 SGHVS, CDR2 FQNEAQ. Trimming pared 2 bases from V and 1 base from J, leaving 8 bases between.

CDR3 coding DNA: TGTGCCAGCAGTGCGGCTGTGGGTCTGGCCGGGGAGCTGTTTTTT. Amino acid sequence: CASSAAVGLAGELFF. V and J are TRBV2 and TRBJ2-2; no firm D call. V was cut by 4 bases and J by 6 bases, with 15 bases left in between. The CDR3 consists of 15 residues. Per germline, CDR1 SNHLY and CDR2 FYNNEI.